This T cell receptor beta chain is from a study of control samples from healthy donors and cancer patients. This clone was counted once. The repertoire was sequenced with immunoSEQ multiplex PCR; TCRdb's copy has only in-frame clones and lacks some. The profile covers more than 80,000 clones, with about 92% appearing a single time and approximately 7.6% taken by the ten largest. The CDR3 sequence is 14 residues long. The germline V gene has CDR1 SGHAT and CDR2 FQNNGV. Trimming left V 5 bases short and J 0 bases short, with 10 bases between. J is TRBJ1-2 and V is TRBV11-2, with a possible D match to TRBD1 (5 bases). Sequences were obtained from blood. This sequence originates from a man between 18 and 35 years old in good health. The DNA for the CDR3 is TGTGCCAGCAGCCTGGGGACCTCTAACTATGGCTACACCTTC. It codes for CASSLGTSNYGYTF.